This T cell receptor (beta chain) was captured by sequencing in a study of T cell changes during pregnancy in multiple sclerosis. Libraries were prepared by immunoSEQ multiplex PCR; TCRdb keeps only in-frame clonotypes and omits some of them. The sample lists approximately 60,000 clones; roughly 91% were seen once. This sequence was found in a female donor with multiple sclerosis, enrolled in a pregnancy study. Sequencing used peripheral blood, obtained before pregnancy.

The CDR3 sequence is CASSAGQGAGDTEAFF. The CDR3 DNA follows: TGTGCCAGCAGCGCGGGACAGGGGGCCGGGGACACTGAAGCTTTCTTT. The V and J genes are TRBV9 and TRBJ1-1; 12 nucleotides match TRBD1. Germline CDR1 SGDLS, CDR2 YYNGEE. Trimming at V came to 3 bases and at J to 3 bases, leaving 6 bases not matched to a gene. The CDR3 extends over 16 amino acids. The full variable domain, in which reference TRBV9 and TRBJ1-1 provide the parts outside the CDR3, is DSGVTQTPKHLITATGQRVTLRCSPRSGDLSVYWYQQSLDQGLQFLIQYYNGEERAKGNILERFSAQQFPDLHSELNLSSLELGDSALYFCASSAGQGAGDTEAFFGQGTRLTVV.